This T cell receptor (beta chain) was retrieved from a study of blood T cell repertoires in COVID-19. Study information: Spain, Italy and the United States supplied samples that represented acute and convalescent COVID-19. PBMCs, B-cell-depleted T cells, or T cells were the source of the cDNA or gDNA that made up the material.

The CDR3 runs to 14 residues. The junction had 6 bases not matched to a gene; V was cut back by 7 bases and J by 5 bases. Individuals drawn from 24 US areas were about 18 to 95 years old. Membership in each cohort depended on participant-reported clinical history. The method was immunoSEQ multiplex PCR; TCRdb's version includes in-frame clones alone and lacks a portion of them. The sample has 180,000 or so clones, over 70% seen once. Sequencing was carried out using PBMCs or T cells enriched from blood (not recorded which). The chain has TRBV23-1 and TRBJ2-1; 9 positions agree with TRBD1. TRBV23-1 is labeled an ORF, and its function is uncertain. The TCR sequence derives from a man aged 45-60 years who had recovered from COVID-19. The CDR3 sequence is CASTPGQGDNEQFF. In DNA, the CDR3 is TGCGCCAGCACCCCGGGACAGGGTGACAATGAGCAGTTCTTC.